This TCR beta chain was recovered during a study of T-cell memory formation after mild COVID-19. CDR3 length: 14 residues. Germline assignment: CDR1 SGHTA and CDR2 FQGNSA. Trimming cost V 5 bases and J 6 bases; bases outside gene matches: 5. This clonotype was seen repeatedly, ten times or more. MiXCR, run by TCRdb on the 5' RACE reads, gives a single entry per CDR3 protein. The sample has about 410,000 distinct CDR3 sequences; about 20% are singletons. The chain couples TRBV7-2 to TRBJ1-5; 9 positions agree with TRBD1. This TCR derives from a man between 18 and 29 years old who had mild COVID-19 (a few samples of this study predate the infection). Cell type and time point are not known. Material: PBMCs or a T cell subset sorted from them (not recorded which). CDR3: CASSLGQGPQPQHF. The DNA of the CDR3 is TGTGCCAGCAGCCTGGGACAGGGCCCTCAGCCCCAGCATTTT.